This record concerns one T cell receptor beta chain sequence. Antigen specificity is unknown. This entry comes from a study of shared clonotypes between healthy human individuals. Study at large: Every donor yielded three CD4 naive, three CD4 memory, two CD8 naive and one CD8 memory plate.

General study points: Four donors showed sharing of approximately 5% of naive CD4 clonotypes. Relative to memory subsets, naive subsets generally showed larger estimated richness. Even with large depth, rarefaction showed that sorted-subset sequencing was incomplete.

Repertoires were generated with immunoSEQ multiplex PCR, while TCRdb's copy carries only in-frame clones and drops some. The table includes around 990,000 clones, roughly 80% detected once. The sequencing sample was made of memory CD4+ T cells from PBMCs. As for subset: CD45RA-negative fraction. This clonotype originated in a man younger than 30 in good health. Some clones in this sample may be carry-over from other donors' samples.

The CDR3 DNA reads TGTGCCTGGAGTAGATGGGGGGGTCAGCCCCAGCATTTT. This gives the protein CAWSRWGGQPQHF. This chain uses TRBV30 with TRBJ1-5, with TRBD1 as a possible D gene (5 bases). The CDR3 spans 13 residues. The V end was cut by 2 bases, the J end by 6 bases, with 11 bases between. Per germline, CDR1 GTSNPN and CDR2 SVGIG (reference sequence). The complete variable domain, with remaining parts taken from reference TRBV30 and TRBJ1-5, reads SQTIHQWPATLVQPVGSPLSLECTVEGTSNPNLYWYRQAAGRGLQLLFYSVGIGQISSEVPQNLSASRPQDRQFILSSKKLLLSDSGFYLCAWSRWGGQPQHFGDGTRLSIL.